This entry features one T cell receptor beta chain sequence. Its antigen remains unknown. Clones were read by immunoSEQ multiplex PCR, and TCRdb kept only the in-frame ones, dropping some. The data show approximately 15,000 clones, more than 75% seen once. This record belongs to a study of blood T cell dynamics during melanoma immunotherapy. General study results and limits: Clones driving repertoire changes may be melanoma-specific or general immune activation. At W3, later disease-control patients showed bifurcated PBMC repertoire changes, unlike progressors.

Described time point: pre-treatment baseline. One draw preceded checkpoint blockade; another followed its first cycle at week 3. The CDR3 has 12 residues. The V end lost 2 bases, the J end lost 5 bases, and 6 bases lay between the germline ends. Per germline, CDR1 MDHEN and CDR2 SYDVKM. Specimen: blood, collected from a patient treated with checkpoint blockade. The chain combines TRBV28 with TRBJ1-2; D not certain. The TCR originated in a human donor with melanoma. DNA for the CDR3: TGTGCCAGCAGTTTAGTGGAATATGGCTACACCTTC. Protein: CASSLVEYGYTF.